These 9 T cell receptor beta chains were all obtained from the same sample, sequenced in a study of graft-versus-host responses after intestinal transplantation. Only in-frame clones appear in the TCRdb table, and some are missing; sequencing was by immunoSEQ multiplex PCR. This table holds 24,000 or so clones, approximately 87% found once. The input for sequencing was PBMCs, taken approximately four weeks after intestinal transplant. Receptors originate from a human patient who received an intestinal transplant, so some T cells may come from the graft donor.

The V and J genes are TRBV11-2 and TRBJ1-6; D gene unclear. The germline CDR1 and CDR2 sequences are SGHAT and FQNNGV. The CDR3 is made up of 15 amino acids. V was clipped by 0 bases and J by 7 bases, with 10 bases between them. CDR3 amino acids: CASSLEGIGNSPLHF. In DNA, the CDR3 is TGTGCCAGCAGCTTAGAAGGTATAGGGAATTCACCCCTCCACTTT.

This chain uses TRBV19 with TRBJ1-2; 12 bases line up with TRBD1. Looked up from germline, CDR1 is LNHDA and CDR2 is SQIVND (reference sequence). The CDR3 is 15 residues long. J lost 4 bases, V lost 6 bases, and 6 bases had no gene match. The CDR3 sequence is CASRTPGQGAYGYTF. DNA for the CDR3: TGTGCCAGTAGGACCCCGGGACAGGGGGCCTATGGCTACACCTTC. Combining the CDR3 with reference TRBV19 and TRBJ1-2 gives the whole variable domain DGGITQSPKYLFRKEGQNVTLSCEQNLNHDAMYWYRQDPGQGLRLIYYSQIVNDFQKGDIAEGYSVSREKKESFPLTVTSAQKNPTAFYLCASRTPGQGAYGYTFGSGTRLTVV.

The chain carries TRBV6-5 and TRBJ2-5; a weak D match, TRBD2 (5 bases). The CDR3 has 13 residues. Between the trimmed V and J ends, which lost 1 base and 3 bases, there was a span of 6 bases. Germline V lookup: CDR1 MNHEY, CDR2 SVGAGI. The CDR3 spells CASSYFGEETQYF. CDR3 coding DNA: TGTGCCAGCAGTTACTTCGGGGAAGAGACCCAGTACTTC.

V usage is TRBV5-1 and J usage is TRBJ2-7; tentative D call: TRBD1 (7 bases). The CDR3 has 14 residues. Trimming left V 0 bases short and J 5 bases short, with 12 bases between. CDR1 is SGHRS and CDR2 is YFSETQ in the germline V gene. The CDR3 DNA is TGCGCCAGCAGCTTGGGGCAGGGGGGCCACGAGCAGTACTTC. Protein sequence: CASSLGQGGHEQYF.

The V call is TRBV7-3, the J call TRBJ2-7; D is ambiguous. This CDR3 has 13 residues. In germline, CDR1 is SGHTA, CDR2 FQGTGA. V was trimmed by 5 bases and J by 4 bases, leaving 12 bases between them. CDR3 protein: CASSRAKGYEQYF. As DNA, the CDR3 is TGTGCCAGCAGCCGTGCCAAGGGATACGAGCAGTACTTC.

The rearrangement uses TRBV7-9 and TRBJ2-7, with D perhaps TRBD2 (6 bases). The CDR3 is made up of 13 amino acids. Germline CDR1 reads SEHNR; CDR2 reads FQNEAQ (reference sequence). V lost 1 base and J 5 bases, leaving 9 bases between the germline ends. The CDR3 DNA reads TGTGCCAGCAGCTTAGGTTGGGGGGACGAGCAGTACTTC. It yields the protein CASSLGWGDEQYF.

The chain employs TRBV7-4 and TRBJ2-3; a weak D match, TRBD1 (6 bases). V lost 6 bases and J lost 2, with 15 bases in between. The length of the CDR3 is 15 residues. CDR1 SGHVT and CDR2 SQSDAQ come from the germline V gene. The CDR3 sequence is CASRPNGTTTDTQYF. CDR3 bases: TGTGCCAGCAGGCCGAATGGGACAACCACAGATACGCAGTATTTT.

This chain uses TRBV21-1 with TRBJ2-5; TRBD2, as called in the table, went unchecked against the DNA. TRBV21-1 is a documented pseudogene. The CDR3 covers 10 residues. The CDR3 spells CAPGGETQYF. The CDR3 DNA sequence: TGTGCCCCTGGGGGGGAGACCCAGTACTTC.

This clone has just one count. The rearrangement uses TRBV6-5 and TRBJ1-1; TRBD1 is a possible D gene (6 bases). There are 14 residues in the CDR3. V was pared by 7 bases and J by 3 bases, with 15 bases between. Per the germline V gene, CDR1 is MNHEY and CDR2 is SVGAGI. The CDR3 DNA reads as TGTGCCAGCAACCAACAGGGCCAGTACACTGAAGCTTTCTTT. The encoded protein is CASNQQGQYTEAFF.